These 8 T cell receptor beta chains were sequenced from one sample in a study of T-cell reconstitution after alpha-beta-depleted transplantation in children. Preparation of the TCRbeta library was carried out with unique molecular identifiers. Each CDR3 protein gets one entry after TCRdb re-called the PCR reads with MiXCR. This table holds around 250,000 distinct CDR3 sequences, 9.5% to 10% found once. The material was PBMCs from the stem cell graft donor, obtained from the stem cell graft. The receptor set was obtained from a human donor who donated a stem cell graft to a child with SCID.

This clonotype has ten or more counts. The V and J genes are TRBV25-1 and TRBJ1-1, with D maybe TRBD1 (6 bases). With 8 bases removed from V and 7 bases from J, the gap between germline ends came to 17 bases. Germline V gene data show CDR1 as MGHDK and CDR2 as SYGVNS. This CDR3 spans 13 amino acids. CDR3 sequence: CASASIGGGEAFF. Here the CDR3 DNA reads TGTGCCAGCGCGAGTATAGGGGGGGGTGAAGCTTTCTTT.

CDR3 loop: CASRAYPDANYGYTF. In DNA, the CDR3 is TGTGCCAGCAGGGCCTACCCTGACGCGAACTATGGCTACACCTTC. The rearrangement links TRBV6-4 to TRBJ1-2; no firm D call. The V and J ends lost 6 bases and 2 bases respectively, with 16 bases between them. The CDR3 spans 15 residues. From germline, CDR1 is MRHNA and CDR2 SNTAGT.

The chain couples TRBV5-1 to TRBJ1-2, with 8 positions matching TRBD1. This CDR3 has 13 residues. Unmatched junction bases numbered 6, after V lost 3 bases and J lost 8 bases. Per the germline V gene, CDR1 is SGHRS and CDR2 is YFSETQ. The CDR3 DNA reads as TGCGCCAGCAGCTCGACAGGGGTGGGAGGCTACACCTTC. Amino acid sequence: CASSSTGVGGYTF.

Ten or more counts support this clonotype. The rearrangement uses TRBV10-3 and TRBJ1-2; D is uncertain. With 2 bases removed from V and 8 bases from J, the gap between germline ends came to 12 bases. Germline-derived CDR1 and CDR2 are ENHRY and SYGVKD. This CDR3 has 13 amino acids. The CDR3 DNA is TGTGCCATCAGTGAGGCAGGCCTAGGGGGCTACACCTTC. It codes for CAISEAGLGGYTF.

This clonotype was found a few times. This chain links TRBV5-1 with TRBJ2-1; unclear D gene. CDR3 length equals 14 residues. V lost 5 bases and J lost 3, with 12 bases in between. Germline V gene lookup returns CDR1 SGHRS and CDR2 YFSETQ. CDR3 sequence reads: CASSPVGHYNEQFF. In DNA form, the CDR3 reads TGCGCCAGCAGTCCCGTCGGCCACTACAATGAGCAGTTCTTC.

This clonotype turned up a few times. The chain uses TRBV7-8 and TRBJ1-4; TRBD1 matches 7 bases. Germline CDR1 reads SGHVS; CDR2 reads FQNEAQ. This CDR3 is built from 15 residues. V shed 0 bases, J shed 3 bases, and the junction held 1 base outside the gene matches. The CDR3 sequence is CASSLAGTANEKLFF. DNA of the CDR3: TGTGCCAGCAGCTTAGCCGGGACAGCTAATGAAAAACTGTTTTTT.

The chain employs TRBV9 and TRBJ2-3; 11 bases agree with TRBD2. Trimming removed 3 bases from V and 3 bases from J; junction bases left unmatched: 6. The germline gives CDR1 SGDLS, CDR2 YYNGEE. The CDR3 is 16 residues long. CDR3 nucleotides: TGTGCCAGCAGCGCCGGATCTAGCGGGGGGACAGATACGCAGTATTTT. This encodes CASSAGSSGGTDTQYF.

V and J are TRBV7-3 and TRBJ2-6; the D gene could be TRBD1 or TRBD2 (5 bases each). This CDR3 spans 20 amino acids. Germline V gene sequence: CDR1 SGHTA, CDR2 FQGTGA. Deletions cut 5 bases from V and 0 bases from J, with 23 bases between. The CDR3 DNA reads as TGTGCCAGCAGCCTACGTTACCGGGACCGCCGGGACTCTGGGGCCAACGTCCTGACTTTC. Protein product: CASSLRYRDRRDSGANVLTF.